These T cell receptor beta chains were read from a single sample in a study of Graves' ophthalmopathy and Graves' hyperthyroidism. TCRdb reanalysed the multiplex PCR reads using MiXCR and keeps one entry per CDR3 protein. The sample includes 1 million to 1.3 million distinct CDR3 sequences, roughly two fifths of them seen just once. The sample consisted of peripheral blood or thyroid tissue (not recorded which). These receptors were obtained from an adult man with Graves' hyperthyroidism. Each CDR3 is given without its conserved first and last residue. Clone sizes are given selectively: once, few, many, or a class where the clone is expanded.

-	TRBJ2-7	TRBV6-9	ASNRDPREQY
many	TRBJ1-5	TRBV29-1	SVVGQGFDQPQH
-	TRBJ2-5	TRBV29-1	SVEGTGAGETQY
many	TRBJ1-4	TRBV10-3	AISEGRGEEKLF
many	TRBJ1-2	TRBV19	ASSTPGYYGYT
-	TRBJ2-2	TRBV6-2/TRBV6-3	ASSYSGWTGELF
once	TRBJ1-2	TRBV7-9	ASSLEAGLHGYT
few	TRBJ2-5	TRBV7-7	ASSLGGVSETQY
-	TRBJ2-7	TRBV13	ASSLQGKGYEQY
few	TRBJ1-2	TRBV7-2	ASSPLGLEYGYT
many	TRBJ2-5	TRBV12-3/TRBV12-4	ASSLIARQPQY
many	TRBJ2-2	TRBV7-6	ASSLMTGFTGELF
-	TRBJ1-6	TRBV25-1	ASSEYQGSHNSPLH
-	TRBJ1-4	TRBV7-2	ASSPGAANEKLF
many	TRBJ1-5	TRBV19	ASSSGVQPQH